This T cell receptor (beta chain) was found in a study of CD8 T cells in ankylosing spondylitis. Study-level points and caveats: A TCR beta motif made of eight highly homologous variants seemed typical of ankylosing spondylitis blood.

Concerning this clonotype itself: What it binds is unknown.

Trimming removed 4 bases from V and 2 bases from J; junction bases left unmatched: 6. The CDR3 covers 16 residues. Germline values: CDR1 LGHNA, CDR2 YSLEER. Using its own MiXCR run on the 5' RACE reads, TCRdb lists one record per CDR3 protein. The sample has roughly 300,000 distinct CDR3 sequences, roughly 8% seen once. The sequencing input was blood, either unsorted or a sorted T cell fraction (not recorded which). The TCR comes from a male donor with ankylosing spondylitis. The rearrangement joins TRBV4-3 to TRBJ2-3, with 10 bases fitting TRBD2. The CDR3 DNA reads as TGCGCCAGCAGCCCTCGGACTAGCGGCCTCACAGATACGCAGTATTTT. This gives the protein CASSPRTSGLTDTQYF.